This is a list of T cell receptor beta chains from one sample in a study of cytomegalovirus exposure and HLA in healthy donors. The assay was immunoSEQ multiplex PCR, and TCRdb's table has in-frame clones only and misses some. The sample lists some 120,000 clones, approximately 85% occurring once. Sequencing used PBMCs. The receptors stem from a woman in her twenties or thirties in good health and CMV-seropositive. The CDR3 runs from the conserved cysteine through the conserved F or W. The order of the fields is clone size, D gene, J gene, V gene, CDR3 protein, CDR3 DNA. A D gene is named only where the DNA matches it firmly. Size is stated for part of the rows, as once, few or many counts, or as a class when the clone is expanded.

NA	NA	TRBJ1-2	TRBV30	CAWNLQGGYGYTF	TGTGCCTGGAACCTACAGGGAGGGTATGGCTACACCTTC
NA	TRBD2	TRBJ2-3	TRBV19	CASSATAGGPTDTQYF	TGTGCCAGTAGTGCAACAGCGGGAGGGCCGACAGATACGCAGTATTTT
NA	NA	TRBJ1-5	TRBV30	CAWTPSGASNQPQHF	TGTGCCTGGACCCCCTCTGGGGCAAGCAATCAGCCCCAGCATTTT
NA	NA	TRBJ2-2	TRBV19	CASSEVGGELFF	TGTGCCAGTAGTGAGGTCGGCGGGGAGCTGTTTTTT
NA	TRBD1	TRBJ1-6	TRBV6-5	CASARGQINSPLHF	TGTGCCAGCGCCAGGGGACAGATCAATTCACCCCTCCACTTT
NA	TRBD1	TRBJ1-4	TRBV25-1	CASSDPQGSEKLFF	TGTGCCAGCAGTGACCCACAGGGGAGTGAAAAACTGTTTTTT
NA	TRBD1	TRBJ1-2	TRBV9	CASSGGQGIGYTF	TGTGCCAGCAGCGGCGGACAGGGGATCGGCTACACCTTC
NA	NA	TRBJ1-1	TRBV2	CASSELGAGNTEAFF	TGTGCCAGCAGTGAATTGGGGGCGGGGAACACTGAAGCTTTCTTT
NA	TRBD1	TRBJ2-1	TRBV18	CASSPPGQALNEQFF	TGTGCCAGCTCACCACCGGGACAGGCTCTCAATGAGCAGTTCTTC
once	TRBD1	TRBJ1-3	TRBV7-9	CASSHGQGALNSGNTIYF	TGTGCCAGCAGCCACGGACAGGGGGCCCTCAACTCTGGAAACACCATATATTTT
NA	NA	TRBJ2-1	TRBV5-1	CASSLNPTGSYNEQFF	TGCGCCAGCAGCTTGAACCCCACAGGTTCCTACAATGAGCAGTTCTTC
NA	TRBD1	TRBJ2-5	TRBV5-1	CASSFPGQGDRETQYF	TGCGCCAGCAGCTTCCCCGGACAGGGGGATCGGGAGACCCAGTACTTC
NA	TRBD2	TRBJ2-3	TRBV27	CASRLAGVADTQYF	TGTGCCAGCAGACTAGCGGGAGTAGCAGATACGCAGTATTTT
NA	NA	TRBJ2-2	TRBV5-1	CASSLGQGKTGELFF	TGCGCCAGCAGCTTGGGGCAGGGAAAAACCGGGGAGCTGTTTTTT
NA	NA	TRBJ2-7	TRBV11-2	CASSFEGVINEQYF	TGTGCCAGCAGCTTCGAGGGGGTGATTAACGAGCAGTACTTC
NA	TRBD1	TRBJ2-5	TRBV5-1	CASSLVRGRETQYF	TGCGCCAGCAGCTTGGTTAGGGGGCGAGAGACCCAGTACTTC
NA	NA	TRBJ2-3	TRBV9	CASSVESGSTQYF	TGTGCCAGCAGCGTAGAATCAGGCTCTACGCAGTATTTT
NA	TRBD1	TRBJ1-2	TRBV28	CASKPGQAPLSYTF	TGTGCCAGCAAGCCGGGACAGGCCCCACTCTCCTACACCTTC
few	NA	TRBJ2-7	TRBV15	CATSRGGGGFSYEQYF	TGTGCCACCAGCAGAGGAGGGGGGGGGTTCTCCTACGAGCAGTACTTC
NA	TRBD1	TRBJ1-2	TRBV5-1	CASTPSDRGQGGYTF	TGCGCCAGCACGCCTTCGGACAGGGGGCAGGGTGGCTACACCTTC
NA	TRBD2	TRBJ2-1	TRBV13	CASSLGRSGRTEQFF	TGTGCCAGCAGCTTAGGGCGGAGCGGGAGGACTGAGCAGTTCTTC
NA	NA	TRBJ2-7	TRBV6-5	CASQRVSPSSYEQYF	TGTGCCAGCCAACGGGTCAGCCCATCATCCTACGAGCAGTACTTC
NA	TRBD2	TRBJ2-1	TRBV14	CASSLLAGGRQVQFF	TGTGCCAGCAGCCTACTAGCGGGAGGTCGTCAAGTGCAGTTCTTC
NA	NA	TRBJ2-7	TRBV11-2	CASSLSGEQYF	TGTGCCAGCAGCTTATCAGGGGAGCAGTACTTC
NA	NA	TRBJ2-2	TRBV9	CASSVAGTLNTGELFF	TGTGCCAGCAGCGTCGCCGGGACACTTAACACCGGGGAGCTGTTTTTT
NA	TRBD2	TRBJ2-7	TRBV2	CASTRGLGITYEQYF	TGTGCCAGCACGAGGGGACTAGGTATTACTTACGAGCAGTACTTC
NA	NA	TRBJ2-2	TRBV19	CASRRDIHTGELFF	TGTGCCAGTCGCCGGGACATTCACACCGGGGAGCTGTTTTTT
once	TRBD2	TRBJ2-3	TRBV18	CASSPSRDYTDTQYF	TGTGCCAGCTCACCTTCCCGGGACTACACAGATACGCAGTATTTT
NA	NA	TRBJ2-3	TRBV7-2	CASSLPRSDTQYF	TGTGCCAGCAGCTTGCCACGGAGCGATACGCAGTATTTT
NA	NA	TRBJ1-1	TRBV5-1	CASSFSAGNTEAFF	TGCGCCAGCAGCTTCAGTGCAGGGAACACTGAAGCTTTCTTT